The T cell receptor beta chain described here comes from a study of T cell responses to AZD1222 COVID-19 vaccine. The study, taken as a whole, reports: Recipients of AZD1222 seropositive at baseline numbered only 6 or 7. Spike-specific TCR depth and breadth grew after two AZD1222 doses.

Trimming shortened V by 1 base and J by 8 bases, and 20 bases separated the two germline ends. The germline CDR1 and CDR2 sequences are LNHDA and SQIVND (reference sequence). The CDR3 totals 17 residues. Concerning this clone itself: Its specificity is not known.

Profiling relied on immunoSEQ multiplex PCR, and the TCRdb table lists in-frame clones only, not all of them. The sample contains about 94,000 clones, around 85% of which appear only once. The chain joins TRBV19 to TRBJ1-4; possible D gene TRBD1, 6 bases. This TCR came from an adult who received the AZD1222 COVID-19 vaccine. Here the sequenced sample was peripheral blood, taken 28 days after the second AZD1222 dose. CDR3 sequence reads: CASSIGRGLATEEKLFF. CDR3 nucleotide sequence: TGTGCCAGTAGTATAGGCAGGGGCTTGGCAACGGAGGAAAAACTGTTTTTT.